There are a few counts of the clone carrying this T cell receptor beta chain. Distinct nucleotide sequences in the sample also encode this CDR3. These data belong to a study of shared clonotypes between healthy human individuals. As for the study in general: CD4 naive and CD4 memory each took three plates per donor, while CD8 naive took two and CD8 memory one.

The repertoire was sequenced with immunoSEQ multiplex PCR; TCRdb's copy has only in-frame clones and lacks some. The sample lists millions of clones, over 90% occurring once. Donors had no recently reported acute infections or vaccinations and were HIV-negative. The germline V gene encodes CDR1 SGHTA and CDR2 FQGNSA. The J segment lost 4 bases and the V segment lost 6 bases, leaving 9 bases of the junction unmatched. The CDR3 is 15 amino acids. The chain has TRBV7-2 and TRBJ1-5, with TRBD1 matching 7 bases. What was sequenced was naive CD4+ T cells from PBMCs. The subset denotes: CD45RA+ positively selected. The sequence derives from a man aged 18 to 29 in good health. Some clones in this sample may be carry-over from other donors' samples. The CDR3, as DNA: TGTGCCAGCAGTCTACGACAGGGAGGGAATCAGCCCCAGCATTTT. Encoded protein: CASSLRQGGNQPQHF. The full variable domain, rest sourced from reference TRBV7-2 and TRBJ1-5, is GAGVSQSPSNKVTEKGKDVELRCDPISGHTALYWYRQSLGQGLEFLIYFQGNSAPDKSGLPSDRFSAERTGGSVSTLTIQRTQQEDSAVYLCASSLRQGGNQPQHFGDGTRLSIL.